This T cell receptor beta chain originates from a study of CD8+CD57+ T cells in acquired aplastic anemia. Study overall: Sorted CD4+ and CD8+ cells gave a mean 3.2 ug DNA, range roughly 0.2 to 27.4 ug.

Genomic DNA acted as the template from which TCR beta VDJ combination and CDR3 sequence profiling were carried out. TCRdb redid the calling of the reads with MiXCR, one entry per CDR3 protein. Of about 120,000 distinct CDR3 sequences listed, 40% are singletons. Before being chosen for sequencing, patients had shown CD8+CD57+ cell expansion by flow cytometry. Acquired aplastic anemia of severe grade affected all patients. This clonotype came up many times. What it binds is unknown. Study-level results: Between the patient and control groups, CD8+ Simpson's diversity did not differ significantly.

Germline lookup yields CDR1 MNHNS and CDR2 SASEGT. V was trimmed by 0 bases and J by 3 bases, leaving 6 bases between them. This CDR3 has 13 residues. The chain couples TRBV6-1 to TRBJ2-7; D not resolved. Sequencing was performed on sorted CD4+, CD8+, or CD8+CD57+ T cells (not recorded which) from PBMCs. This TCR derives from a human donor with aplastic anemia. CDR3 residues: CASSEARGYEQYV. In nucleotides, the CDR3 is TGTGCCAGCAGTGAAGCGAGAGGCTACGAGCAGTACGTC.